The 14 T cell receptor beta chains below were found in one sample sequenced in a study of CD8 T cells in Susac syndrome. cDNA came from approximately 0.5 to 1 ug RNA primed by random hexamers. Each CDR3 protein is one row after TCRdb ran MiXCR on the immunoSEQ multiplex PCR reads. Of 150,000 or so distinct CDR3 sequences in the sample, roughly 95% were seen once. Sequencing was performed on CD4+ T cells from PBMCs. The receptor set was obtained from a human donor with Susac syndrome.

The V gene is TRBV5-6, the J gene TRBJ2-1; 11 nucleotides agree with TRBD2. The CDR3 has 16 amino acids. V was pared by 0 bases and J by 7 bases, with 6 bases of the junction left unmatched. Germline values: CDR1 SGHDT, CDR2 YYEEEE. The CDR3 DNA sequence: TGTGCCAGCAGCTTGGAGGCGGCTAGCGGGAGGAATGAGCAGTTCTTC. This encodes CASSLEAASGRNEQFF.

The chain uses TRBV18 and TRBJ1-1; D is unresolved. The length of the CDR3 is 15 residues. Between the trimmed V and J ends, which lost 0 bases and 1 base, there was a span of 9 bases. Germline CDR1 reads KGHSH; CDR2 reads LQKENI. The CDR3 loop is CASSPPSQANTEAFF. Here the CDR3 DNA reads TGTGCCAGCTCACCACCGAGTCAGGCGAACACTGAAGCTTTCTTT.

This clonotype was seen once. One end of the junction fails to match germline, which may point to a read error. The chain uses TRBV3-1 and TRBJ2-3, with D perhaps assigned TRBD1 or TRBD2 (5 bases each). The CDR3 is 14 amino acids. CDR1 and CDR2 from the germline V gene are LGHDT and YNNKEL (reference sequence). CDR3 nucleotide sequence: TGTGCCAGCAGTCTCAGGGACCCGCCAGATACGCTGTATTTT. This encodes CASSLRDPPDTLYF.

V usage is TRBV27 and J usage is TRBJ2-5, with no clear D. The germline V gene has CDR1 MNHEY and CDR2 SMNVEV (reference sequence). V lost 4 bases to trimming and J lost 2 bases, with 8 bases between them. CDR3 length equals 13 residues. This chain's CDR3 is CASSSLDQETQYF. In nucleotides, the CDR3 is TGTGCCAGCAGTTCCCTGGATCAAGAGACCCAGTACTTC.

This chain uses TRBV9 with TRBJ2-2; D call uncertain. Trimming shortened V by 4 bases and J by 2 bases, and 9 bases separated the two germline ends. The length of the CDR3 is 14 residues. Germline V gene sequence: CDR1 SGDLS, CDR2 YYNGEE. The CDR3 protein is CASSLDINTGELFF. The DNA for the CDR3 is TGTGCCAGCAGCCTCGACATTAACACCGGGGAGCTGTTTTTT.

V gene TRBV30 combines with J gene TRBJ1-4; D gene unclear. V was trimmed by 2 bases and J by 4 bases, leaving 8 bases between them. The CDR3 sequence is 13 residues long. Looked up from germline, CDR1 is GTSNPN and CDR2 is SVGIG (reference sequence). As DNA, the CDR3 is TGTGCCTGGAGTCCCAATGTTAATGAAAAACTGTTTTTT. This translates into CAWSPNVNEKLFF.

The V call is TRBV2, the J call TRBJ2-7; 12 nucleotides line up with TRBD2. There are 14 residues in the CDR3. Germline-derived CDR1 and CDR2 are SNHLY and FYNNEI. J was trimmed by 3 bases and V by 6 bases; bases with no gene match: 3. The CDR3 is CASRGLAGLYEQYV. Written as DNA, the CDR3 is TGTGCCAGCAGAGGACTAGCGGGACTCTACGAGCAGTACGTC.

The rearrangement joins TRBV5-4 to TRBJ1-1; D is ambiguous. The germline gives CDR1 SGHNT, CDR2 YYREEE (reference sequence). The CDR3 consists of 19 residues. The V gene lost 1 base and the J gene lost 0 bases, with 22 bases spanning the gap. The CDR3 DNA sequence: TGTGCCAGCAGCTTGTATGCCTCCAGGCCAAACCCCATGAACACTGAAGCTTTCTTT. This gives the protein CASSLYASRPNPMNTEAFF. Full variable domain (missing parts from reference TRBV5-4 and TRBJ1-1): ETGVTQSPTHLIKTRGQQVTLRCSSQSGHNTVSWYQQALGQGPQFIFQYYREEENGRGNFPPRFSGLQFPNYSSELNVNALELDDSALYLCASSLYASRPNPMNTEAFFGQGTRLTVV.

In DNA form, the CDR3 reads TGTGCCAGCAGTCCGCGACTAGCGGGAGGAACCGGGGAGCTGTTTTTT. Encoded protein: CASSPRLAGGTGELFF. The rearrangement links TRBV27 to TRBJ2-2; 13 nucleotides line up with TRBD2. The trim removed 5 bases at V and 5 bases at J, leaving 5 bases unmatched. This CDR3 comprises 16 residues. Germline V gives CDR1 MNHEY, CDR2 SMNVEV (reference sequence).

The chain carries TRBV6-2 or TRBV6-3 and TRBJ1-2; D may be TRBD1 (5 bases). V was trimmed by 6 bases and J by 3 bases, leaving 17 bases between them. Looked up from germline, CDR1 is MNHEY and CDR2 is SVGEGT. The CDR3 covers 15 residues. The CDR3 protein is CASSAPGRGDYGYTF. The DNA for the CDR3 is TGTGCCAGCAGCGCGCCGGGACGTGGGGACTATGGCTACACCTTC.

The rearrangement joins TRBV6-2 or TRBV6-3 to TRBJ2-7; TRBD2 matches at 8 bases. This CDR3 is 14 amino acids long. V shed 0 bases, J shed 4 bases, and the junction held 2 bases outside the gene matches. Germline V lookup: CDR1 MNHEY, CDR2 SVGEGT. Here the CDR3 DNA reads TGTGCCAGCAGTTACTCTCCGGGAGGGTACGAGCAGTACTTC. Translating it yields CASSYSPGGYEQYF.

V usage is TRBV7-9 and J usage is TRBJ1-6; D is perhaps TRBD1 (6 bases). Germline lookup yields CDR1 SEHNR and CDR2 FQNEAQ (reference sequence). With 3 bases removed from V and 7 bases from J, the gap between germline ends came to 10 bases. The CDR3 sequence is 14 residues long. Here the CDR3 reads CASSFRQGNSPLHF. The CDR3 DNA reads TGTGCCAGCAGCTTCCGGCAGGGGAATTCACCCCTCCACTTT.

The V gene is TRBV29-1, the J gene TRBJ2-3; 7 bases are shared with TRBD2. Germline V gene data show CDR1 as SQVTM and CDR2 as ANQGSEA. The V segment lost 6 bases and the J segment 2 bases; nucleotides outside the gene matches: 11. This CDR3 comprises 15 residues. The CDR3 here is CSVRFLAEITDTQYF. CDR3 nucleotides: TGCAGCGTCCGATTCCTAGCGGAGATCACAGATACGCAGTATTTT.

This chain joins TRBV5-1 and TRBJ2-5; TRBD2 is a possible D gene (5 bases). The germline gives CDR1 SGHRS, CDR2 YFSETQ. There are 15 residues in the CDR3. The ends were cut back, 0 bases at V and 1 base at J, with 10 bases in the middle. In DNA, the CDR3 is TGCGCCAGCAGCTTGGTGGGAGAATCCCAAGAGACCCAGTACTTC. It codes for CASSLVGESQETQYF.